The following is a T cell receptor beta chain sequence with its context. Authors' processing steps: Quantification of nucleated cells was approximated via reference gene primer amplification. Generated by immunoSEQ multiplex PCR, the TCRdb table keeps only in-frame clones and is missing some. Clonal size and the V and J genes are those of that table, whereas D and trimming came from the DNA. The sample contains some 60,000 clones, approximately 90% of which appear only once. This specimen comes from a study of blood T cell repertoires in COVID-19. Study context: Specimens from acute and convalescent COVID-19 originated in the United States, Italy and Spain. Sources were T cells, B-cell-depleted T cells, or PBMCs; the material itself was cDNA or gDNA.

This CDR3 comprises 14 residues. Trimming removed 1 base from V and 7 bases from J, with 13 bases in between. The chain carries TRBV23-1 and TRBJ2-5; D possibly corresponds to TRBD2 (6 bases). TRBV23-1 falls under the ORF class, with uncertain function. The clonotype comes from a human donor in a cohort sampled during active COVID-19. Sequenced: peripheral blood. The CDR3 coding sequence is TGCGCCAGCAGTCAATTCGGGGGTATGGCGACCCAGTACTTC. The encoded protein is CASSQFGGMATQYF.